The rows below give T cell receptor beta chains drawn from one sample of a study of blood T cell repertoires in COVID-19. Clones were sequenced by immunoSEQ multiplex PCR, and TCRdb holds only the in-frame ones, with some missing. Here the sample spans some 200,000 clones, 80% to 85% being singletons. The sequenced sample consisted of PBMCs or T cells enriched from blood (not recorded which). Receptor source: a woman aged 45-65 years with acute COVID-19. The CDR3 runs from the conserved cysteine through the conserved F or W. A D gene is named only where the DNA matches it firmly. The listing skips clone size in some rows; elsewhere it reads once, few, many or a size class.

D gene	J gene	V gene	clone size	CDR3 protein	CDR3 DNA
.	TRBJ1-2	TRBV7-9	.	CASSTKKEAQVPDYTF	TGTGCCAGCAGCACAAAAAAGGAGGCGCAGGTCCCCGACTACACCTTC
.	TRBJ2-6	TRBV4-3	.	CASSQEDISGANVLTF	TGCGCCAGCAGCCAAGAAGACATTTCTGGGGCCAACGTCCTGACTTTC
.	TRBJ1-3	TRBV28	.	CASSLQGSGNTIYF	TGTGCCAGCAGCTTACAGGGTTCTGGAAACACCATATATTTT
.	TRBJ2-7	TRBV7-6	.	CASSLVRSSYEQYF	TGTGCCAGCAGCTTAGTGCGGTCCTCCTACGAGCAGTACTTC
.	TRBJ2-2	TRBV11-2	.	CASSLGTRNTGELFF	TGTGCCAGCAGCCTGGGGACAAGGAACACCGGGGAGCTGTTTTTT
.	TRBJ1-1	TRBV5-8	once	CASSFVLNTEAFF	TGTGCCAGCAGCTTCGTTCTGAACACTGAAGCTTTCTTT
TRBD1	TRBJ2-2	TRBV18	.	CASSPTGGGTGPTGELFF	TGTGCCAGCTCACCCACAGGCGGCGGGACAGGGCCCACCGGGGAGCTGTTTTTT
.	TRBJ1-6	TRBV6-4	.	CASRDAGLPNSPLHF	TGTGCCAGCAGGGACGCAGGACTCCCAAATTCACCCCTCCACTTT
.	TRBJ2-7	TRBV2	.	CASSIGAITYEQYF	TGTGCCAGCAGTATAGGGGCCATCACCTACGAGCAGTACTTC
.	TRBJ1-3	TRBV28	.	CASTTQGGSGNTIYF	TGTGCCAGCACCACACAAGGGGGCTCTGGAAACACCATATATTTT
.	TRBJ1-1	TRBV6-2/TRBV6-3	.	CASSPNSQGRPEAFF	TGTGCCAGCAGTCCGAACTCTCAGGGTCGGCCTGAAGCTTTCTTT
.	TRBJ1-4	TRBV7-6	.	CASSFREGQSEKLFF	TGTGCCAGCAGCTTCCGAGAGGGTCAGAGTGAAAAACTGTTTTTT
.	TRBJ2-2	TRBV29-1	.	CSVYSGTYTGELFF	TGCAGCGTATATAGCGGCACGTACACCGGGGAGCTGTTTTTT
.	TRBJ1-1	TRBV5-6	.	CASSLGLWDMDDEAFF	TGTGCCAGCAGCTTGGGCCTTTGGGACATGGATGATGAAGCTTTCTTT
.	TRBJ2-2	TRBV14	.	CASNRQGLAGELFF	TGTGCCAGCAATCGTCAGGGTTTGGCCGGGGAGCTGTTTTTT
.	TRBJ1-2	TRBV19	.	CASSMGQAIYGYTF	TGTGCCAGTAGTATGGGGCAGGCGATCTATGGCTACACCTTC
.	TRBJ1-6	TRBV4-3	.	CASSPKVSRVYNSPLHF	TGCGCCAGCAGCCCCAAGGTGAGCAGGGTTTACAATTCACCCCTCCACTTT
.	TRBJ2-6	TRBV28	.	CASIRGAVRGANVLTF	TGTGCCAGCATCAGGGGCGCGGTAAGGGGGGCCAACGTCCTGACTTTC
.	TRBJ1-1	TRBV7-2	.	CASSPDRQVAAFF	TGTGCCAGCAGCCCCGACCGACAGGTAGCAGCTTTCTTT
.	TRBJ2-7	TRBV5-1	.	CASSLGTGNYEQYF	TGCGCCAGCAGCCTCGGCACAGGGAACTACGAGCAGTACTTC